This TCR beta chain emerged from a study of shared clonotypes between healthy human individuals. Across the study: CD4 naive cells filled three plates per donor, CD4 memory three, CD8 naive two and CD8 memory one. Findings of the study overall: The study found lower generation probabilities in non-shared clonotypes than in those shared by all four donors. Around 5% was the fraction of naive CD4 clonotypes found shared across four donors. What limited the represented genetic and exposure-history diversity was the small number of donors.

CDR1 and CDR2 (germline): SGHRS, YFSETQ. The CDR3 is 13 amino acids. V was pared by 4 bases and J by 4 bases, with 9 bases between. Measured with immunoSEQ multiplex PCR; TCRdb has only the in-frame clones, and not every one. This repertoire shows roughly 1 million clones, roughly 70% found once; its top ten account for roughly 1.5%. Concerning this clone itself: Its antigen is unknown.

V and J are TRBV5-1 and TRBJ2-1; TRBD2 is a possible D gene (5 bases). The TCR comes from a man younger than 35 in good health. The specimen sequenced was memory CD4+ T cells sorted from blood. Subset defined: CD45RA-negative fraction. CDR3 bases: TGCGCCAGCAGCAGGAGCGGTTACAATGAGCAGTTCTTC. Translation: CASSRSGYNEQFF.